A selection of T cell receptor beta chains follows, all from one sample in a study of shared clonotypes between healthy human individuals. The method was immunoSEQ multiplex PCR; TCRdb's version includes in-frame clones alone and lacks a portion of them. The data show roughly 2.1 million clones, with just over 90% seen just once and about 1.5% held by the top ten. Sample: naive CD8+ T cells from PBMCs. These TCRs come from a man younger than 35 in good health. Some clones in this sample may be carry-over from other donors' samples. The CDR3 runs from the conserved cysteine through the conserved F or W. A D gene is named only where the DNA matches it firmly. Not every row has a clone size; where given, it reads once, few, many or a size class.

TRBV27	.	TRBJ2-1	once	CASSPQLLVVYNEQFF	TGTGCCAGCAGTCCCCAGCTCCTTGTAGTGTACAATGAGCAGTTCTTC
TRBV4-1	TRBD2	TRBJ2-1	.	CASSLLIAGVYNEQFF	TGCGCCAGCAGCCTACTCATAGCGGGGGTCTACAATGAGCAGTTCTTC
TRBV13	.	TRBJ2-7	.	CASSLTGQSGGYEQYF	TGTGCCAGCAGCTTGACGGGACAGTCGGGGGGGTACGAGCAGTACTTC
TRBV14	.	TRBJ2-1	once	CASSQEVIPKPYNEQFF	TGTGCCAGCAGCCAAGAGGTTATCCCCAAACCTTACAATGAGCAGTTCTTC
TRBV28	.	TRBJ2-7	.	CASSPRATTASYEQYF	TGTGCCAGCAGTCCCAGAGCTACTACGGCCTCCTACGAGCAGTACTTC
TRBV7-8	TRBD2	TRBJ2-7	.	CASSLGAGGPLYEQYF	TGTGCCAGCAGCTTAGGGGCGGGAGGGCCTCTCTACGAGCAGTACTTC
TRBV2	TRBD1	TRBJ2-7	.	CASSTRTGLPYEQYF	TGTGCCAGCAGTACCCGGACAGGTCTACCCTACGAGCAGTACTTC
TRBV11-2	TRBD2	TRBJ2-1	.	CASSFKGLAGPGEQFF	TGTGCCAGCAGCTTCAAAGGACTAGCGGGGCCCGGTGAGCAGTTCTTC
TRBV7-9	TRBD1	TRBJ2-7	.	CASSPDRVHEQYF	TGTGCCAGCAGCCCTGACAGGGTCCACGAGCAGTACTTC
TRBV9	.	TRBJ2-7	.	CASSVGRTGTYEQYF	TGTGCCAGCAGCGTAGGAAGGACTGGCACCTACGAGCAGTACTTC
TRBV11-2	.	TRBJ2-7	.	CASSLGGPPHEQYF	TGTGCCAGCAGCTTAGGGGGCCCACCCCACGAGCAGTACTTC
TRBV19	TRBD2	TRBJ2-5	.	CASSILGLAGAGQETQYF	TGTGCCAGTAGTATCCTAGGGTTAGCGGGAGCGGGCCAAGAGACCCAGTACTTC
TRBV10-3	.	TRBJ1-5	.	CAIDRTAYSNQPQHF	TGTGCCATCGATAGGACAGCATATAGCAATCAGCCCCAGCATTTT
TRBV18	TRBD1	TRBJ1-2	.	CASSRVTGIPVYGYTF	TGTGCCAGCTCACGCGTGACAGGGATTCCGGTATATGGCTACACCTTC
TRBV9	.	TRBJ2-3	.	CASSVDEEPLTDTQYF	TGTGCCAGCAGCGTAGACGAGGAGCCTCTCACAGATACGCAGTATTTT
TRBV7-3	.	TRBJ2-5	.	CASSPGTTGTRETQYF	TGTGCCAGCAGCCCTGGAACTACCGGGACCAGGGAGACCCAGTACTTC
TRBV5-4	TRBD2	TRBJ2-7	.	CASSHESTSGSYEQYF	TGTGCCAGCAGCCACGAATCGACTAGCGGGAGCTACGAGCAGTACTTC
TRBV5-6	.	TRBJ1-1	once	CASKSLGAQNTEAFF	TGTGCCAGCAAATCTCTGGGGGCGCAGAACACTGAAGCTTTCTTT
TRBV7-6	.	TRBJ2-7	.	CASGAGYVVEQYF	TGTGCCAGCGGGGCAGGATACGTCGTCGAGCAGTACTTC
TRBV7-9	.	TRBJ2-7	.	CASSSEYVVHEQYF	TGTGCCAGCAGCTCGGAGTACGTGGTCCACGAGCAGTACTTC
TRBV6-1	TRBD2	TRBJ2-2	.	CASSVRGGRKTGELFF	TGTGCCAGCAGTGTCCGGGGGGGGCGTAAAACCGGGGAGCTGTTTTTT
TRBV6-6	TRBD2	TRBJ2-1	.	CASSYSGGSEQFF	TGTGCCAGCAGTTACTCAGGCGGGAGCGAGCAGTTCTTC
TRBV4-3	.	TRBJ1-5	.	CASSQDVGGGQPQHF	TGCGCCAGCAGCCAAGATGTGGGGGGCGGTCAGCCCCAGCATTTT
TRBV5-1	TRBD1	TRBJ2-7	.	CASSPGQRLPMPYEQYF	TGCGCCAGCAGCCCGGGACAGAGACTACCAATGCCCTACGAGCAGTACTTC
TRBV18	.	TRBJ1-1	.	CASSPNTGANTEAFF	TGTGCCAGCTCACCAAATACGGGGGCGAACACTGAAGCTTTCTTT
TRBV18	TRBD1	TRBJ2-2	.	CASSPRPGQKNTGELFF	TGTGCCAGCTCACCAAGACCGGGACAGAAGAACACCGGGGAGCTGTTTTTT
TRBV29-1	.	TRBJ2-1	few	CSVEVSYNEQFF	TGCAGCGTTGAAGTCTCCTACAATGAGCAGTTCTTC
TRBV27	.	TRBJ2-7	.	CASSLDPQGYEQYF	TGTGCCAGCAGTTTAGACCCTCAGGGTTACGAGCAGTACTTC
TRBV6-1	.	TRBJ2-1	.	CASSESSGGLSYNEQFF	TGTGCCAGCAGTGAATCGTCCGGGGGCCTCTCCTACAATGAGCAGTTCTTC